One sample yielded the 12 T cell receptor beta chains listed below, sequenced in a study of response to subunit inactivated influenza vaccine. One entry per CDR3 protein results from TCRdb running MiXCR on the RT-PCR reads. The data contain a few hundred thousand distinct CDR3 sequences, about 14% of them singletons. This sample comprised PBMCs from blood, obtained 12 days after vaccination. These receptors were obtained from a man in his fifties or sixties who received an inactivated influenza vaccine.

V and J are TRBV5-1 and TRBJ2-7; 9 positions match TRBD2. CDR3 length: 14 amino acids. Germline V gene lookup returns CDR1 SGHRS and CDR2 YFSETQ. V lost 7 bases, J lost 2 bases, and 7 bases stayed unmatched. The CDR3 DNA reads as TGCGCCAGCGGAAAGACTAGCGGAACCTACGAGCAGTACTTC. It codes for CASGKTSGTYEQYF.

The chain recombines TRBV5-1 with TRBJ1-1, with 8 bases that match TRBD1. Trimming at V came to 4 bases and at J to 5 bases, leaving 10 bases not matched to a gene. Germline CDR1 and CDR2: SGHRS and YFSETQ. This CDR3 has 15 residues. CDR3 amino acids: CASSTGQGGMTEAFF. DNA for the CDR3: TGCGCCAGCAGCACTGGACAGGGTGGGATGACTGAAGCTTTCTTT.

The chain has TRBV10-2 and TRBJ2-3; a possible D gene is TRBD1 (5 bases). CDR1 and CDR2 from the germline V gene are WSHSY and SAAADI. V lost 0 bases and J 3 bases, leaving 10 bases between the germline ends. The CDR3 runs to 15 residues. This chain's CDR3 is CASSESGVGTDTQYF. Here the CDR3 DNA reads TGCGCCAGCAGTGAGTCAGGGGTCGGAACAGATACGCAGTATTTT.

Many counts were recorded for this clonotype. This rearrangement joins TRBV5-5 to TRBJ2-7; D is perhaps TRBD1 (5 bases). The germline CDR1 and CDR2 sequences are SGHKS and YYEKEE (reference sequence). This CDR3 is built from 16 residues. V was clipped by 0 bases and J by 2 bases, with 15 bases between them. CDR3 nucleotide sequence: TGTGCCAGCAGCTTGGACGGGCAGGGATTTACCTACGAGCAGTACTTC. Translated: CASSLDGQGFTYEQYF.

This clonotype was counted ten times or more. The chain recombines TRBV7-6 with TRBJ2-1, with 12 positions matching TRBD2. With 4 bases clipped from V and 8 bases from J, the junction kept 3 bases outside the gene matches. Germline V CDR1 and CDR2: SGHVS, FNYEAQ. The CDR3 has 14 residues. The DNA for the CDR3 is TGTGCCAGCAGCTCCGGACTAGCGGGGTATGAGCAGTTCTTC. Encoded protein: CASSSGLAGYEQFF. The complete variable domain, with remaining parts taken from reference TRBV7-6 and TRBJ2-1, reads GAGVSQSPRYKVTKRGQDVALRCDPISGHVSLYWYRQALGQGPEFLTYFNYEAQQDKSGLPNDRFSAERPEGSISTLTIQRTEQRDSAMYRCASSSGLAGYEQFFGPGTRLTVL.

This clonotype was counted ten times or more. This chain's CDR3 is CASSQRDRPHDTQYF. Here the CDR3 DNA reads TGCGCCAGCAGCCAACGGGACAGACCACACGATACGCAGTATTTT. The chain links TRBV4-3 to TRBJ2-3; 7 nucleotides agree with TRBD1. CDR1 is LGHNA and CDR2 is YSLEER in the germline V gene. The trim removed 2 bases at V and 6 bases at J, leaving 8 bases unmatched. The CDR3 sequence is 15 residues long.

The rearrangement uses TRBV4-2 and TRBJ2-1; weak D call: TRBD2 (5 bases). The germline CDR1 and CDR2 sequences are LGHNA and YNFKEQ. The CDR3 extends over 16 amino acids. The ends were cut back, 8 bases at V and 2 bases at J, with 19 bases in the middle. The CDR3 DNA is TGTGCCAGCGGGCGCGACGGGAAAAGAACCTACAATGAGCAGTTCTTC. Its translation: CASGRDGKRTYNEQFF.

This clonotype was found many times. The V call is TRBV28, the J call TRBJ2-3; 7 bases are shared with TRBD1. V dropped 7 bases and J dropped 0; count of bases not matched to a gene: 10. Germline assignment: CDR1 MDHEN and CDR2 SYDVKM. CDR3 length: 16 amino acids. The CDR3 region is CASTLTGRRSTDTQYF. The CDR3 DNA reads TGTGCCAGCACGTTGACAGGGCGGCGGAGCACAGATACGCAGTATTTT.

This clonotype has a count of ten or more. The chain combines TRBV7-3 with TRBJ2-5; 8 bases align to TRBD2. The V segment lost 2 bases and the J segment 5 bases; nucleotides outside the gene matches: 1. Germline CDR1 reads SGHTA; CDR2 reads FQGTGA. The CDR3 has 13 residues. CDR3 loop: CASSLQREETQYF. The CDR3 nucleotides are TGTGCCAGCAGCTTACAGCGGGAGGAGACCCAGTACTTC.

The chain has TRBV7-9 and TRBJ1-6, with TRBD1 matching 9 bases. Germline V CDR1 and CDR2: SEHNR, FQNEAQ (reference sequence). This CDR3 has 15 residues. With V trimmed by 5 bases and J by 6 bases, 5 bases remained unmatched. The CDR3 loop is CASSAGTGINSPLHF. The CDR3, as DNA: TGTGCCAGCAGCGCCGGGACAGGGATTAATTCACCCCTCCACTTT.

V and J are TRBV28 and TRBJ2-7, with a weak D call TRBD2 (5 bases). The CDR3 runs to 13 residues. Germline V gene data show CDR1 as MDHEN and CDR2 as SYDVKM. Trimming took 4 bases from V and 7 from J, leaving 14 bases between them. CDR3 DNA sequence: TGTGCCAGCAGTTCTTTCAGGCCGGGGGAGCAGTACTTC. Translation: CASSSFRPGEQYF. The whole variable domain, filled in from reference TRBV28 and TRBJ2-7, reads DVKVTQSSRYLVKRTGEKVFLECVQDMDHENMFWYRQDPGLGLRLIYFSYDVKMKEKGDIPEGYSVSREKKERFSLILESASTNQTSMYLCASSSFRPGEQYFGPGTRLTVT.

The chain couples TRBV20-1 to TRBJ1-2; D is possibly TRBD1 (5 bases). V shed 5 bases and J shed 5 bases, with 9 bases lying between them. The CDR3 has 11 amino acids. Germline V gene data show CDR1 as DFQATT and CDR2 as SNEGSKA (reference sequence). As DNA, the CDR3 is TGCAGTGCTTTGGGGGAGTATGGCTACACCTTC. Residues: CSALGEYGYTF.